Reported below is one TCR beta chain. J lost 2 bases, V lost 6 bases, and 6 bases had no gene match. The CDR3 has 14 amino acids. The germline CDR1 and CDR2 sequences are SQVTM and ANQGSEA. Some clones are missing from TCRdb's copy, which holds only in-frame ones; the method was immunoSEQ multiplex PCR. This table has more than 65,000 clones, 90% appearing once. This entry is derived from a study of T cell changes during pregnancy in multiple sclerosis. J is TRBJ2-7 and V is TRBV29-1; TRBD2 aligns across 11 bases. The sequencing used peripheral blood, collected after pregnancy. This clonotype was sampled from a female donor in good health, enrolled as a control in a pregnancy study. This CDR3 is CSVGLAGGTYEQYF. The CDR3 coding sequence is TGCAGCGTGGGGCTAGCGGGGGGAACCTACGAGCAGTACTTC.